This T cell receptor (beta chain) was obtained from a study of CD8 T cells in ankylosing spondylitis (dated by TCRdb to 2016 to 2017). At the level of the whole study: The study set out to find disease-linked TCR variants by profiling T cell receptor beta repertoires in ankylosing spondylitis patients and healthy donors. Peripheral blood samples were taken, and synovial fluid was additionally collected from ankylosing spondylitis patients. In total, the full study cohort was made up of over a hundred healthy donors and 20 to 25 ankylosing spondylitis patients. Overall results and qualifications from the work: Blood from ankylosing spondylitis patients appeared to be characterized by a TCR beta motif made up of several highly homologous amino acid variants. Significant enrichment of the disease-linked clones was reported in matched synovial fluid samples from ankylosing spondylitis patients. The disease-linked clones showed a CD8+ phenotype and occurred at relatively low frequencies in peripheral blood. Some motif variants had previously been reported in the synovial fluid and blood of reactive arthritis patients, which suggests shared mechanisms of disease initiation.

The cysteine opens and the phenylalanine closes a CDR3 of 19 amino acids. Only the CDR3 DNA stays, 57 bases, in frame from base 1. CDR1 and CDR2 are drawn from the germline V gene: MGHRA, YSYEKL. The junction shows trimming of 2 bases on V and 7 bases on J, and the gene matches do not reach 21 bases of it. The instrument given in TCRdb is Illumina HiSeq 2500. Quantitative 5'-RACE with molecular barcodes was the method used to prepare the TCR beta libraries. The published analysis was carried out like this. A new computational method based on a probabilistic model of VDJ rearrangement was used to identify disease-linked TCR variants. Using fastp trimming at Q25 and MiXCR clonotype assembly, TCRdb reanalyzed the public sequencing data and kept in-frame beta chains. Each entry merges the rows of one CDR3 protein and shows their most common DNA and genes. TCRdb, rather than the study authors, made the V and J calls. Across this sample there are fewer than 550,000 distinct CDR3 sequences, with roughly 5.3% seen only once. The ten top clones hold 3.5% of the sample.

This clonotype was counted ten times or more. It lacks a known antigen. The sample holds no much larger clone one base away, and base qualities are not on file. The sequence came from a male donor with ankylosing spondylitis. Sequencing was carried out using blood, either unsorted or a sorted T cell fraction (not recorded which). The V and J genes are TRBV4-1 and TRBJ2-5, and TRBD2 matches 8 of the central bases. The CDR3 region reads CASSQPRGEREIGGGTQYF. DNA sequence: TGCGCCAGCAGCCAACCTCGCGGTGAGCGGGAGATTGGAGGAGGGACCCAGTACTTC.